Presented here are 9 T cell receptor beta chains from one specimen sequenced in a study of T cells in localized non-small cell lung cancer (dated by TCRdb to 2018 to 2021). Receptor libraries were prepared by the immunoSEQ multiplex PCR assay. TCRdb holds this immuneACCESS table with in-frame rearrangements only. Some clones are missing; in checked studies, unresolved V genes explain under half, and the rest has no known cause. Within this sample are approximately 16,000 clones, with approximately 89% of them counted one time only. The top ten clonotypes cover roughly 4% of the sample. The sequences come from peripheral blood, collected before any cancer treatment. These receptors were obtained from a woman aged 40 to 75 with stage I lung adenocarcinoma.

Concerning this clone: Different DNA sequences within this sample yield the same CDR3. The J gene is TRBJ2-5, the V gene TRBV28; a weak D match, TRBD2 (5 bases). The V end lost 8 bases, the J end lost 3 bases, and 10 bases lay between the germline ends. This CDR3 has 12 residues. Germline V CDR1 and CDR2: MDHEN, SYDVKM. This chain's CDR3 is CASSSGKETQYF. The CDR3 coding sequence is TGTGCCAGCTCATCGGGGAAAGAGACCCAGTACTTC.

This chain uses TRBV7-6 with TRBJ2-6, with D possibly matching TRBD1 (6 bases). Trimming removed 2 bases at V and 4 bases at J, with 15 bases between. The CDR3 has 17 residues. Germline V gene lookup returns CDR1 SGHVS and CDR2 FNYEAQ. CDR3 sequence reads: CASSLLPTGLGANVLTF. The CDR3 nucleotides are TGTGCCAGCAGCTTACTCCCAACAGGGTTAGGGGCCAACGTCCTGACTTTC.

The chain uses TRBV23-1 and TRBJ2-7; 8 bases fit TRBD1. TRBV23-1 is sorted into the ORF group, with uncertain function. V was pared by 1 base and J by 3 bases, with 2 bases of the junction left unmatched. The length of the CDR3 is 14 residues. The CDR3 region has the DNA TGCGCCAGCAGTCAATTCACAGGGGGCTACGAGCAGTACTTC. It is translated as CASSQFTGGYEQYF.

The chain combines TRBV2 with TRBJ2-7, with a weak D call TRBD1 (5 bases). The ends were cut back, 1 base at V and 2 bases at J, with 6 bases in the middle. This CDR3 contains 13 residues. Germline V gene data show CDR1 as SNHLY and CDR2 as FYNNEI. CDR3: CASSEVTAYEQYF. The CDR3 nucleotides are TGTGCCAGCAGTGAAGTGACAGCCTACGAGCAGTACTTC.

The J gene is TRBJ1-1, the V gene TRBV4-3, with a possible D match to TRBD1 (5 bases). V lost 2 bases, J lost 1 base, and 8 bases lay in between. In germline, CDR1 is LGHNA, CDR2 YSLEER. The CDR3 consists of 14 residues. The CDR3 sequence is CASSQKTGNTEAFF. The CDR3 nucleotides are TGCGCCAGCAGCCAAAAAACAGGGAACACTGAAGCTTTCTTT.

This clone came up once. This chain connects TRBV27 to TRBJ2-1; 8 nucleotides align to TRBD2. This CDR3 has 15 amino acids. J was trimmed by 6 bases and V by 3 bases; bases with no gene match: 7. Germline assignment: CDR1 MNHEY and CDR2 SMNVEV (reference sequence). CDR3 coding DNA: TGTGCCAGCAGTTTGGCCTCCGGGACTAGCAATGAGCAGTTCTTC. Its protein product is CASSLASGTSNEQFF.

The V call is TRBV10-1, the J call TRBJ1-5, with TRBD1 matching over 7 bases. The CDR3 contains 16 residues. J lost 4 bases, V lost 6 bases, and 12 bases had no gene match. The germline V gene has CDR1 WNHNN and CDR2 SYGVQD (reference sequence). This CDR3 reads CASSSIRQGGNQPQHF. In DNA, the CDR3 is TGCGCCAGCAGCTCAATCCGACAGGGCGGGAATCAGCCCCAGCATTTT.

The V and J genes are TRBV19 and TRBJ2-1; possibly TRBD2 for D (6 bases). Deletions cut 2 bases from V and 9 bases from J, with 17 bases between. Germline CDR1 LNHDA, CDR2 SQIVND (reference sequence). The CDR3 is made up of 15 amino acids. The CDR3 sequence is CASSIFASDGGEQFF. The CDR3, as DNA: TGTGCCAGTAGTATATTCGCTAGCGATGGCGGTGAGCAGTTCTTC.

V gene TRBV10-3 combines with J gene TRBJ1-1; 10 bases map to TRBD1. CDR3 length: 14 amino acids. V trimming: 6 bases; J trimming: 1 base; junction bases outside the gene matches: 2. The germline CDR1 and CDR2 sequences are ENHRY and SYGVKD. CDR3 DNA: TGTGCCATCAGCAGGGACAGGGGGAACACTGAAGCTTTCTTT. Its protein product is CAISRDRGNTEAFF.